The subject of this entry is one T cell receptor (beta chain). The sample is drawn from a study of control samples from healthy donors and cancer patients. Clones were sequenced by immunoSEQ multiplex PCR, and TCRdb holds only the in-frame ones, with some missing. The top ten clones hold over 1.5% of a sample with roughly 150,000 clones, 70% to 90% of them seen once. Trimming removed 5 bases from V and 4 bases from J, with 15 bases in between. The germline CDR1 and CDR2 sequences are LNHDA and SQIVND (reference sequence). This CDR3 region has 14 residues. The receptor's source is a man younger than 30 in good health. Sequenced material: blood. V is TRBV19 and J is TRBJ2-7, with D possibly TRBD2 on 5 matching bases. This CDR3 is CASSLTKRGYEQYF. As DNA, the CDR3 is TGTGCCAGTAGTCTTACCAAAAGAGGGTACGAGCAGTACTTC.